The 14 T cell receptor beta chains listed next were all sequenced from one sample in a study of T-cell reconstitution after alpha-beta-depleted transplantation in children. Unique molecular identifiers were incorporated into the prepared TCRbeta library. TCRdb used MiXCR to reprocess the PCR reads, holding one entry per CDR3 protein. The top ten clones hold under 30% of a sample with around 130,000 distinct CDR3 sequences, more than 9.5% of them seen once. The sample was PBMCs, mostly from graft donor cells, taken 180 days after TCRalphabeta/CD19-depleted stem cell transplant. The receptors were gathered from a girl under three years old who had a stem cell transplant for combined immunodeficiency, so the T cells may come from the graft donor.

The rearrangement joins TRBV12-3 or TRBV12-4 to TRBJ2-5; a weak D match, TRBD2 (6 bases). V lost 3 bases to trimming and J lost 0 bases, with 17 bases between them. The CDR3 is made up of 17 amino acids. CDR3 residues: CASSFGAGLPYQETQYF. The CDR3 nucleotides read TGTGCCAGCAGTTTTGGGGCGGGGCTACCGTACCAAGAGACCCAGTACTTC.

This clonotype came up a few times. The chain uses TRBV20-1 and TRBJ1-5; unclear D gene. In germline, CDR1 is DFQATT, CDR2 SNEGSKA (reference sequence). The CDR3 has 14 amino acids. Trimming stripped 3 bases from V and 0 bases from J, with 9 bases between. CDR3 DNA sequence: TGCAGTGCTAGTCGGCAGATTAGCAATCAGCCCCAGCATTTT. Amino acid sequence: CSASRQISNQPQHF.

The gene calls are TRBV5-1 and TRBJ2-6; D remains unclear. Germline loops: CDR1 SGHRS, CDR2 YFSETQ. This CDR3 comprises 15 residues. The V gene lost 4 bases and the J gene lost 0 bases, with 8 bases spanning the gap. CDR3 DNA sequence: TGCGCCAGCAGCCCGGGTTTCTCTGGGGCCAACGTCCTGACTTTC. Its protein is CASSPGFSGANVLTF.

The chain uses TRBV23-1 and TRBJ2-7; D possibly matches TRBD1 or TRBD2 (5 bases each). TRBV23-1 belongs to the ORF category, with a function that is uncertain. V was cut by 0 bases and J by 0 bases, with 9 bases left in between. This CDR3 region has 15 residues. The CDR3 spells CASSQSGDGSYEQYF. CDR3 in DNA: TGCGCCAGCAGTCAATCCGGGGACGGCTCCTACGAGCAGTACTTC.

The rearrangement links TRBV29-1 to TRBJ1-2; no clear D. The V and J ends lost 0 bases and 4 bases respectively, with 9 bases between them. The CDR3 is made up of 13 amino acids. The germline CDR1 and CDR2 sequences are SQVTM and ANQGSEA. The CDR3 DNA reads TGCAGCGTTGAAGATGGGAGCGTCTATGGCTACACCTTC. Translation gives CSVEDGSVYGYTF.

This chain uses TRBV6-1 with TRBJ1-1, with D possibly being TRBD1 (6 bases). Looked up from germline, CDR1 is MNHNS and CDR2 is SASEGT. V was pared by 8 bases and J by 3 bases, with 16 bases between. The CDR3 totals 14 residues. For the CDR3, the DNA is TGTGCCAGCTTTCTAAGGGGGTGGGACACTGAAGCTTTCTTT. This translates into CASFLRGWDTEAFF.

The CDR3 spells CASSEWAGLVGEGTGELFF. In DNA, the CDR3 is TGTGCCAGCAGTGAATGGGCCGGACTAGTGGGGGAGGGCACCGGGGAGCTGTTTTTT. The V gene is TRBV6-1, the J gene TRBJ2-2; 7 nucleotides match TRBD2. Germline CDR1 is MNHNS and CDR2 is SASEGT. There are 19 residues in the CDR3. V lost 2 bases and J lost 4; bases outside the gene matches: 16.

A few counts support this clonotype. The J gene is TRBJ2-1, the V gene TRBV20-1; 8 nucleotides line up with TRBD2. Germline V gene sequence: CDR1 DFQATT, CDR2 SNEGSKA (reference sequence). The CDR3 covers 14 residues. The V gene end was trimmed by 3 bases and the J gene end by 6 bases; junction bases not matched to a gene: 7. The DNA of the CDR3 is TGCAGTGCTAGTCGAGCGGGAGTTAGCAATGAGCAGTTCTTC. Residues: CSASRAGVSNEQFF.

The genes are TRBV12-3 or TRBV12-4 and TRBJ2-7; 8 bases fit TRBD2. The CDR3 is made up of 14 amino acids. V shed 7 bases and J 0 bases; nucleotides not matched to a gene: 5. For the CDR3, the DNA is TGTGCCAGCACAAAGCGGGGGTTCTCCTACGAGCAGTACTTC. As protein: CASTKRGFSYEQYF.

The gene calls are TRBV10-3 and TRBJ2-3; D unclear. The CDR3 runs to 13 residues. CDR1 and CDR2 (germline): ENHRY, SYGVKD. Trimming stripped 6 bases from V and 0 bases from J, with 7 bases between. The CDR3 DNA is TGTGCCATCAGAGATCAAAGCACAGATACGCAGTATTTT. This sequence encodes CAIRDQSTDTQYF.

The chain recombines TRBV18 with TRBJ2-1; 10 bases match TRBD1. The CDR3 spans 18 residues. With 4 bases clipped from V and 6 bases from J, the junction kept 15 bases outside the gene matches. CDR1 KGHSH and CDR2 LQKENI come from the germline V gene. CDR3 in amino acids: CASSLYWTGGTLGNEQFF. CDR3 in DNA: TGTGCCAGCTCACTTTACTGGACAGGGGGGACACTCGGCAATGAGCAGTTCTTC.

This clonotype was seen at least ten times. The chain uses TRBV12-3 or TRBV12-4 and TRBJ1-3; D remains ambiguous. Between the trimmed V and J ends, which lost 3 bases and 3 bases, there was a span of 6 bases. This CDR3 has 13 amino acids. CDR3: CASSLNSGNTIYF. The CDR3 DNA reads as TGTGCCAGCAGTTTGAACAGTGGAAACACCATATATTTT.

The V call is TRBV5-1, the J call TRBJ2-2, with 7 bases that match TRBD1. Per the germline V gene, CDR1 is SGHRS and CDR2 is YFSETQ. The V gene end was trimmed by 4 bases and the J gene end by 1 base; junction bases not matched to a gene: 4. The CDR3 runs 15 residues. The CDR3 spells CASSIGTVNTGELFF. The DNA for the CDR3 is TGCGCCAGCAGCATCGGGACAGTGAACACCGGGGAGCTGTTTTTT.

J is TRBJ1-2 and V is TRBV7-2; possible D gene TRBD1, 5 bases. Trimming removed 1 base from V and 4 bases from J, with 10 bases in between. CDR1 and CDR2 (germline): SGHTA, FQGNSA. CDR3 length: 14 amino acids. CDR3 loop: CASSLVGQRYGYTF. The DNA of the CDR3 is TGTGCCAGCAGCTTAGTGGGGCAGCGCTATGGCTACACCTTC.